The clone carrying this T cell receptor beta chain was found once. The antigen is unknown. It may be a read error: a sequence one base away is much more abundant. No cell sorting was done before RNA was extracted from the tissue. Chemotherapy-naive patients with new lung cancer underwent thoracic surgery in China, August–late 2014. The CDR3 spans 13 residues. CDR1 is DFQATT, CDR2 SNEGSKA, per germline (reference sequence). These data originate in a study of tumor and adjacent non-tumor tissue in lung cancer. For the study at large: Samples averaged roughly 4 million productive TCRbeta reads each. Notes on the study in general: Significantly higher TCR diversity was found in tumor than normal lung. Tumor repertoires had a smaller top 100 clone share than normal lung.

Three rounds of nested PCR, following a modified ARM-PCR protocol, produced the TCRbeta library. TCRdb ran MiXCR on the multiplex PCR reads and lists one entry per CDR3 protein. The data show 60,000 to 95,000 distinct CDR3 sequences, around 77% seen once. The sample comprised lung tumor tissue. This TCR derives from a woman aged 50 to 60 with non-small cell lung cancer. The chain uses TRBV20-1 and TRBJ1-4; no clear D. As DNA, the CDR3 is TGCAGTGTTGGTGGGTCAACTAATGAAGAACTGTTTTTT. It translates to CSVGGSTNEELFF.